The rows below give T cell receptor beta chains drawn from one sample of a study of cytomegalovirus exposure and HLA in healthy donors. Here immunoSEQ multiplex PCR was the method, and the copy in TCRdb shows in-frame clones only, minus some. The repertoire shows tens of thousands of clones; the top ten hold 5.5% to 6%. The source material was PBMCs. The source of these receptors is a human donor in good health. Both conserved end residues are part of each CDR3. A D gene is named only where the DNA matches it firmly. Clone size is stated in some rows and not others, as once, few, many or a class when expanded.

V gene: TRBV11-1; D gene: TRBD1; J gene: TRBJ2-3; clone size: NA; CDR3 DNA: TGTGCCAGCAGCTGGGACAGCCTTTCGGATACGCAGTATTTT; CDR3 protein: CASSWDSLSDTQYF
V gene: TRBV29-1; D gene: NA; J gene: TRBJ2-3; clone size: NA; CDR3 DNA: TGCAGCGTTGAATTTATTAAACGGGCAGATACGCAGTATTTT; CDR3 protein: CSVEFIKRADTQYF
V gene: TRBV7-9; D gene: TRBD1; J gene: TRBJ2-5; clone size: NA; CDR3 DNA: TGTGCCAGCAGCATCGGGACAGGGGGCGAAGAGACCCAGTACTTC; CDR3 protein: CASSIGTGGEETQYF
V gene: TRBV15; D gene: NA; J gene: TRBJ1-1; clone size: NA; CDR3 DNA: TGTGCCACCAGCGGCCTTCGGGGGAACACTGAAGCTTTCTTT; CDR3 protein: CATSGLRGNTEAFF
V gene: TRBV9; D gene: NA; J gene: TRBJ1-1; clone size: NA; CDR3 DNA: TGTGCCAGCAGCCCGCAGGCGTACACTGAAGCTTTCTTT; CDR3 protein: CASSPQAYTEAFF
V gene: TRBV6-8; D gene: TRBD1; J gene: TRBJ1-1; clone size: NA; CDR3 DNA: TGTGCCAGCAGCCTCCTAGAGGGGGCGAACACTGAAGCTTTCTTT; CDR3 protein: CASSLLEGANTEAFF
V gene: TRBV6-1; D gene: TRBD1; J gene: TRBJ1-2; clone size: NA; CDR3 DNA: TGTGCCAGCAGTGACCCAGGGGACAGTACCTATGGCTGCACCTTC; CDR3 protein: CASSDPGDSTYGCTF
V gene: TRBV6-5; D gene: NA; J gene: TRBJ2-7; clone size: NA; CDR3 DNA: TGTGCCAGCAGTCGGGACTTCAGCTCCTACGAGCAGTACTTC; CDR3 protein: CASSRDFSSYEQYF
V gene: TRBV2; D gene: NA; J gene: TRBJ1-5; clone size: NA; CDR3 DNA: TGTGCCAGCAGTGAAGCGACAGTAAATCAGCCCCAGCATTTT; CDR3 protein: CASSEATVNQPQHF
V gene: TRBV21-1; D gene: NA; J gene: TRBJ2-7; clone size: NA; CDR3 DNA: TGTGCCAGCAGCAGGGGGGTAGGGGAGCAGTACTTC; CDR3 protein: CASSRGVGEQYF
V gene: TRBV9; D gene: NA; J gene: TRBJ1-2; clone size: NA; CDR3 DNA: TGTGCCAGCAGCCCTAGTGGCAGCCCTAACTATGGCTACACCTTC; CDR3 protein: CASSPSGSPNYGYTF
V gene: TRBV28; D gene: NA; J gene: TRBJ2-5; clone size: medium-sized; CDR3 DNA: TGTGCCAGCAGTTTGAACAGGGAGGAGACCCAGTACTTC; CDR3 protein: CASSLNREETQYF
V gene: TRBV2; D gene: NA; J gene: TRBJ2-7; clone size: NA; CDR3 DNA: TGTGCCAGCCGCTCCTACGAGCAGTACTTC; CDR3 protein: CASRSYEQYF
V gene: TRBV18; D gene: TRBD1; J gene: TRBJ2-7; clone size: NA; CDR3 DNA: TGTGCCAGCTCACCGGGACAGGGGAGCTACGAGCAGTACTTC; CDR3 protein: CASSPGQGSYEQYF
V gene: TRBV5-1; D gene: TRBD1; J gene: TRBJ2-3; clone size: NA; CDR3 DNA: TGCGCCAGCAGCTCGACCGGGACAGGGAGCACAGATACGCAGTATTTT; CDR3 protein: CASSSTGTGSTDTQYF
V gene: TRBV6-1; D gene: NA; J gene: TRBJ1-6; clone size: NA; CDR3 DNA: TGTGCCAGCACTCCCATGACAGGTTACGATTCACCCCTCCACTTT; CDR3 protein: CASTPMTGYDSPLHF
V gene: TRBV9; D gene: NA; J gene: TRBJ2-6; clone size: NA; CDR3 DNA: TGTGCCAGCAGCGTCGGGGGTCGTGGGGCCAACGTCCTGACTTTC; CDR3 protein: CASSVGGRGANVLTF
V gene: TRBV28; D gene: TRBD2; J gene: TRBJ2-1; clone size: NA; CDR3 DNA: TGTGCCAGCATGCTACTAGCGGGGGGGAAAAATGAGCAGTTCTTC; CDR3 protein: CASMLLAGGKNEQFF
V gene: TRBV6-5; D gene: NA; J gene: TRBJ1-1; clone size: NA; CDR3 DNA: TGTGCCAGCAGTTCGCAGACCGGGGGCACTGAAGCTTTCTTT; CDR3 protein: CASSSQTGGTEAFF
V gene: TRBV9; D gene: NA; J gene: TRBJ2-2; clone size: NA; CDR3 DNA: TGTGCCAGCAGCGTAGAGGAGGGCGACGGGGAGCTGTTTTTT; CDR3 protein: CASSVEEGDGELFF
V gene: TRBV7-9; D gene: TRBD1; J gene: TRBJ2-7; clone size: NA; CDR3 DNA: TGTGCCAGCAGCTCGACAGGGGAGAGCGCCTACGAGCAGTACTTC; CDR3 protein: CASSSTGESAYEQYF
V gene: TRBV19; D gene: TRBD1; J gene: TRBJ1-1; clone size: NA; CDR3 DNA: TGTGCCAGTAGTAACAGGGGGCGATCACTGGGAGCTTTCTTT; CDR3 protein: CASSNRGRSLGAFF
V gene: TRBV5-1; D gene: NA; J gene: TRBJ1-1; clone size: NA; CDR3 DNA: TGCGCCAGCAGCGAGCACCTTGAAGCTTTCTTT; CDR3 protein: CASSEHLEAFF
V gene: TRBV6-1; D gene: TRBD1; J gene: TRBJ1-3; clone size: NA; CDR3 DNA: TGTGCCAGCAGTGGAGGGGGACAGGGTCGAGGGGGAAACACCATATATTTT; CDR3 protein: CASSGGGQGRGGNTIYF
V gene: TRBV7-2; D gene: NA; J gene: TRBJ1-1; clone size: NA; CDR3 DNA: TGTGCCAGCAGCGTAGACACCCCCGACACTGAAGCTTTCTTT; CDR3 protein: CASSVDTPDTEAFF
V gene: TRBV29-1; D gene: TRBD1; J gene: TRBJ1-1; clone size: NA; CDR3 DNA: TGCAGCGTTGGAGGGGGCAGGAACGATAATGAAGCTTTCTTT; CDR3 protein: CSVGGGRNDNEAFF
V gene: TRBV13; D gene: NA; J gene: TRBJ1-4; clone size: NA; CDR3 DNA: TGTGCCAGCAGCTGGGGAGCTAGAACTAATGAAAAACTGTTTTTT; CDR3 protein: CASSWGARTNEKLFF
V gene: TRBV4-1; D gene: NA; J gene: TRBJ1-1; clone size: NA; CDR3 DNA: TGCGCCAGCAGCCAAGAAAGCAGGCGAGCTTTCTTT; CDR3 protein: CASSQESRRAFF
V gene: TRBV28; D gene: TRBD2; J gene: TRBJ2-2; clone size: NA; CDR3 DNA: TGTGCCAGCAGTTCGGGACTAGCGGGGTACACCGGGGAGCTGTTTTTT; CDR3 protein: CASSSGLAGYTGELFF
V gene: TRBV29-1; D gene: NA; J gene: TRBJ2-1; clone size: NA; CDR3 DNA: TGCAGCGTTGATCGGGAAGGTGAGCAGTTCTTC; CDR3 protein: CSVDREGEQFF
V gene: TRBV5-4; D gene: NA; J gene: TRBJ2-7; clone size: NA; CDR3 DNA: TGTGCCAGCAGCCTACAGGGCTACGAGCAGTACTTC; CDR3 protein: CASSLQGYEQYF
V gene: TRBV7-8; D gene: NA; J gene: TRBJ2-2; clone size: NA; CDR3 DNA: TGTGCCAGCAGCGTAGCGATTCGACACTCTAAGGCCGGGGAGCTGTTTTTT; CDR3 protein: CASSVAIRHSKAGELFF
V gene: TRBV6-1; D gene: NA; J gene: TRBJ1-4; clone size: NA; CDR3 DNA: TGTGCCACTACCCTCCTGCAGGGCACTAATGAAAAACTGTTTTTT; CDR3 protein: CATTLLQGTNEKLFF
V gene: TRBV9; D gene: NA; J gene: TRBJ1-2; clone size: NA; CDR3 DNA: TGTGCCAGCAGCGTAGGGGGCCAGGACTATGGCTACACCTTC; CDR3 protein: CASSVGGQDYGYTF
V gene: TRBV7-3; D gene: NA; J gene: TRBJ2-1; clone size: NA; CDR3 DNA: TGTGCCAGCAGCTTAAGGCTGGGGAGCTCCTACAATGAGCAGTTCTTC; CDR3 protein: CASSLRLGSSYNEQFF
V gene: TRBV6-1; D gene: NA; J gene: TRBJ2-7; clone size: NA; CDR3 DNA: TGTGCCAGCAGTGAGCGGGACAGCGCCTACGAGCAGTACTTC; CDR3 protein: CASSERDSAYEQYF
V gene: TRBV4-1; D gene: NA; J gene: TRBJ1-5; clone size: NA; CDR3 DNA: TGCGCCAGCAGCAGAGAGACAGTCTATAGCAATCAGCCCCAGCATTTT; CDR3 protein: CASSRETVYSNQPQHF
V gene: TRBV5-1; D gene: TRBD1; J gene: TRBJ2-7; clone size: NA; CDR3 DNA: TGCGCCAGCAGCTATAGACAGGGGGATGGGCAGTACTTC; CDR3 protein: CASSYRQGDGQYF
V gene: TRBV30; D gene: NA; J gene: TRBJ2-3; clone size: NA; CDR3 DNA: TGTGCCTGGAGCAGGGGGGTCACAGATACGCAGTATTTT; CDR3 protein: CAWSRGVTDTQYF
V gene: TRBV27; D gene: NA; J gene: TRBJ2-2; clone size: NA; CDR3 DNA: TGTGCCAGCAGTATGAACGGGGACACCGGGGAGCTGTTTTTT; CDR3 protein: CASSMNGDTGELFF